One sample yielded the 27 T cell receptor beta chains listed below, sequenced in a study of blood T cell repertoires in COVID-19. The method was immunoSEQ multiplex PCR; TCRdb's version includes in-frame clones alone and lacks a portion of them. This sample has approximately 330,000 clones; roughly 87% occur once, and the top ten carry roughly 9.9%. The sequenced sample consisted of peripheral blood. These receptor sequences come from a man aged 25-45 years with COVID-19, enrolled during active disease.

The chain is built from TRBV25-1 and TRBJ2-1; the match to TRBD1 covers 10 bases. The CDR3 contains 13 residues. Per germline, CDR1 MGHDK and CDR2 SYGVNS. With V trimmed by 10 bases and J by 8 bases, 8 bases remained unmatched. CDR3 amino acids: CATRQGAMHEQFF. DNA of the CDR3: TGTGCCACTCGACAGGGGGCTATGCATGAGCAGTTCTTC.

Many counts were recorded for this clone. This chain links TRBV10-3 with TRBJ1-2; D might be TRBD1 (6 bases). Germline CDR1 reads ENHRY; CDR2 reads SYGVKD. The ends were cut back, 3 bases at V and 3 bases at J, with 14 bases in the middle. The CDR3 loop spans 15 amino acids. CDR3 amino acids: CAISENRQVDYGYTF. In DNA, the CDR3 is TGTGCCATCAGTGAAAATCGACAGGTAGACTATGGCTACACCTTC.

V is TRBV5-1 and J is TRBJ1-2, with 8 bases lining up with TRBD1. V lost 0 bases and J lost 7; bases outside the gene matches: 8. This CDR3 has 15 amino acids. Germline CDR1 SGHRS, CDR2 YFSETQ. CDR3 DNA sequence: TGCGCCAGCAGCTTGGAGGCTCAGGGGGCGGGTGGCTACACCTTC. Protein sequence: CASSLEAQGAGGYTF.

This CDR3 is CASSVMGSSYNEQFF. CDR3 nucleotides: TGTGCCAGCAGCGTTATGGGGAGCTCCTACAATGAGCAGTTCTTC. The V call is TRBV9, the J call TRBJ2-1, with D possibly being TRBD2 (5 bases). This CDR3 has 15 residues. The ends were cut back, 2 bases at V and 0 bases at J, with 9 bases in the middle. Germline assignment: CDR1 SGDLS and CDR2 YYNGEE.

The chain has TRBV5-1 and TRBJ2-1; TRBD2 matches 7 bases. The J segment lost 4 bases and the V segment lost 0 bases, leaving 4 bases of the junction unmatched. Germline V gene sequence: CDR1 SGHRS, CDR2 YFSETQ. This CDR3 region has 15 residues. CDR3 residues: CASSLGGTTYNEQFF. DNA of the CDR3: TGCGCCAGCAGCTTGGGGGGGACTACATACAATGAGCAGTTCTTC.

The CDR3: CASSLLSTGETQYF. CDR3 bases: TGTGCCAGCAGCTTACTGTCGACAGGAGAGACCCAGTACTTC. This sequence joins TRBV7-7 and TRBJ2-5; D possibly corresponds to TRBD1 (6 bases). CDR1 and CDR2 from the germline V gene are SSHAT and FNYEAQ (reference sequence). Trimming left V 2 bases short and J 4 bases short, with 11 bases between. The CDR3 totals 14 residues.

In this sample, this clone turned up a few times. This chain connects TRBV19 to TRBJ1-2; 7 bases align to TRBD1. The germline gives CDR1 LNHDA, CDR2 SQIVND (reference sequence). V lost 5 bases and J lost 4; bases outside the gene matches: 4. This CDR3 has 13 residues. The CDR3 region is CASSYRGGYGYTF. Here the CDR3 DNA reads TGTGCCAGTAGTTACAGGGGAGGCTATGGCTACACCTTC.

The chain employs TRBV2 and TRBJ2-7, with TRBD1 identical over 7 bases. CDR1 SNHLY and CDR2 FYNNEI come from the germline V gene. This CDR3 has 14 amino acids. J gave up 4 bases and V 6 bases, and 9 bases lay outside the gene matches. This CDR3 reads CASSSRDRVYEQYF. DNA for the CDR3: TGTGCCAGCAGCTCGCGAGACAGGGTGTACGAGCAGTACTTC.

The rearrangement uses TRBV28 and TRBJ2-7; TRBD1 aligns across 8 bases. This CDR3 comprises 14 residues. The V segment lost 4 bases and the J segment 7 bases; nucleotides outside the gene matches: 9. Germline CDR1 MDHEN, CDR2 SYDVKM. The chain's CDR3 is CASSYYNRGKEQYF. Written as DNA, the CDR3 is TGTGCCAGCAGTTATTACAACAGGGGGAAAGAGCAGTACTTC. The full variable domain, rest sourced from reference TRBV28 and TRBJ2-7, is DVKVTQSSRYLVKRTGEKVFLECVQDMDHENMFWYRQDPGLGLRLIYFSYDVKMKEKGDIPEGYSVSREKKERFSLILESASTNQTSMYLCASSYYNRGKEQYFGPGTRLTVT.

J is TRBJ2-5 and V is TRBV19; TRBD2 is a possible D gene (5 bases). The CDR3 extends over 14 amino acids. V was shortened by 3 bases and J by 5 bases, with 13 bases between the two germline ends. Germline V gives CDR1 LNHDA, CDR2 SQIVND (reference sequence). As DNA, the CDR3 is TGTGCCAGTAGTATCGCGCTGCGAGGGGAGACCCAGTACTTC. Its translation is CASSIALRGETQYF. Filled out from reference TRBV19 and TRBJ2-5, the complete variable domain reads DGGITQSPKYLFRKEGQNVTLSCEQNLNHDAMYWYRQDPGQGLRLIYYSQIVNDFQKGDIAEGYSVSREKKESFPLTVTSAQKNPTAFYLCASSIALRGETQYFGPGTRLLVL.

V usage is TRBV7-3 and J usage is TRBJ2-3, with 10 bases matching TRBD1. Trimming took 1 base from V and 4 from J; bases not matched to a gene: 8. Germline assignment: CDR1 SGHTA and CDR2 FQGTGA. The CDR3 length is 17 residues. For the CDR3, the DNA is TGTGCCAGCAGCTTAAATCTTTTGACAGGGGGCCCAGATACGCAGTATTTT. Protein product: CASSLNLLTGGPDTQYF.

This chain connects TRBV5-5 to TRBJ1-2, with 9 bases that match TRBD1. The CDR3 spans 14 residues. The V and J ends lost 2 bases and 2 bases, in that order; junction bases with no gene match: 1. The V gene's germline CDR1 is SGHKS and CDR2 YYEKEE (reference sequence). Here the CDR3 DNA reads TGTGCCAGCAGCTTTGGGACAGGGAACTATGGCTACACCTTC. Protein product: CASSFGTGNYGYTF.

This chain uses TRBV4-3 with TRBJ2-1, with TRBD2 as a possible D gene (6 bases). The V and J ends lost 1 base and 3 bases respectively, with 10 bases between them. The germline V gene encodes CDR1 LGHNA and CDR2 YSLEER. The CDR3 has 15 amino acids. The CDR3 DNA follows: TGCGCCAGCAGCCAAGGAGGCGGGAACTACAATGAGCAGTTCTTC. As protein: CASSQGGGNYNEQFF.

The CDR3 DNA sequence: TGTGCCAGCAGCTTTCTGCAGGGAAGCTACAATGAGCAGTTCTTC. This sequence encodes CASSFLQGSYNEQFF. V usage is TRBV7-9 and J usage is TRBJ2-1; perhaps TRBD1 as D (5 bases). This CDR3 region has 15 residues. V lost 3 bases, J lost 3 bases, and 12 bases lay in between. Germline V lookup: CDR1 SEHNR, CDR2 FQNEAQ (reference sequence).

The rearrangement uses TRBV5-6 and TRBJ1-2; D is possibly TRBD1 (5 bases). This CDR3 region has 14 residues. CDR1 and CDR2 (germline): SGHDT, YYEEEE. V was shortened by 0 bases and J by 5 bases, with 11 bases between the two germline ends. This chain's CDR3 is CASSLDQGWYGYTF. The CDR3 DNA sequence: TGTGCCAGCAGCTTGGATCAGGGTTGGTATGGCTACACCTTC.

V gene TRBV7-9 combines with J gene TRBJ2-3, with no clear D. Germline CDR1 is SEHNR and CDR2 is FQNEAQ (reference sequence). The CDR3 is made up of 14 amino acids. Deletions cut 7 bases from V and 0 bases from J, with 11 bases between. The CDR3 loop reads CASTFTASTDTQYF. In DNA form, the CDR3 reads TGTGCCAGCACCTTTACAGCCAGCACAGATACGCAGTATTTT.

V is TRBV25-1 and J is TRBJ1-4, with D possibly being TRBD1 (5 bases). The CDR3 runs to 16 residues. The V end was cut by 7 bases, the J end by 7 bases, with 22 bases between. Germline CDR1 MGHDK, CDR2 SYGVNS. CDR3 in amino acids: CASTKSDGGWGEKLFF. The CDR3 DNA sequence: TGTGCCAGCACCAAGAGCGACGGGGGTTGGGGTGAAAAACTGTTTTTT.

The CDR3 loop reads CAWSYQAPYEQYF. The DNA of the CDR3 is TGTGCCTGGAGTTACCAGGCCCCCTACGAGCAGTACTTC. The chain has TRBV30 and TRBJ2-7, with D hard to call. The CDR3 covers 13 residues. Germline V gene sequence: CDR1 GTSNPN, CDR2 SVGIG (reference sequence). Trimming left V 2 bases short and J 2 bases short, with 10 bases between.

This chain links TRBV18 with TRBJ2-7; 9 nucleotides agree with TRBD1. V lost 2 bases and J lost 7; bases outside the gene matches: 3. The CDR3 runs 13 residues. Germline V gene sequence: CDR1 KGHSH, CDR2 LQKENI. The CDR3 loop reads CASSPTDRGEQYF. CDR3 DNA: TGTGCCAGCTCACCAACTGACAGGGGGGAGCAGTACTTC.

This chain connects TRBV9 to TRBJ1-1; D uncertain. With 0 bases removed from V and 3 bases from J, the gap between germline ends came to 15 bases. Germline lookup yields CDR1 SGDLS and CDR2 YYNGEE. The CDR3 totals 16 residues. The CDR3 is CASSVGKKVADTEAFF. CDR3 DNA sequence: TGTGCCAGCAGCGTAGGGAAAAAGGTTGCGGACACTGAAGCTTTCTTT.

This clone has a single count. V is TRBV4-3 and J is TRBJ2-3, with D unclear. Trimming stripped 4 bases from V and 0 bases from J, with 14 bases between. Germline V gives CDR1 LGHNA, CDR2 YSLEER. The CDR3 is made up of 16 amino acids. The CDR3: CASSLGVGSSTDTQYF. The DNA of the CDR3 is TGCGCCAGCAGCCTGGGTGTGGGCTCTAGCACAGATACGCAGTATTTT.

About this clone itself: Within the sample, other DNA sequences also encode this same CDR3. The chain is built from TRBV5-1 and TRBJ2-1; 8 nucleotides line up with TRBD1. The trim removed 4 bases at V and 7 bases at J, leaving 7 bases unmatched. CDR3 length: 14 amino acids. The germline V gene has CDR1 SGHRS and CDR2 YFSETQ. As DNA, the CDR3 is TGCGCCAGCAGCCTAGGGACAGGTTATAATGAGCAGTTCTTC. It is translated as CASSLGTGYNEQFF.

The chain joins TRBV6-5 to TRBJ1-1; 9 nucleotides align to TRBD1. V shed 10 bases, J shed 4 bases, and the junction held 13 bases outside the gene matches. The CDR3 is made up of 15 amino acids. Germline loops: CDR1 MNHEY, CDR2 SVGAGI. The CDR3 bases are TGTGCCACCATCGGCGGGACAGGGATAAGCACTGAAGCTTTCTTT. The encoded protein is CATIGGTGISTEAFF.

This clone was counted a single time. The chain has TRBV4-1 and TRBJ1-2; TRBD1 matches 9 bases. The germline gives CDR1 MGHRA, CDR2 YSYEKL. With 5 bases clipped from V and 5 bases from J, the junction kept 3 bases outside the gene matches. The CDR3 spans 13 residues. CDR3 residues: CASSDGQGYGYTF. The CDR3 DNA sequence: TGCGCCAGCAGCGACGGACAGGGGTATGGCTACACCTTC.

This rearrangement joins TRBV15 to TRBJ2-7; 8 bases align to TRBD1. V trimming: 3 bases; J trimming: 6 bases; junction bases outside the gene matches: 10. The germline V gene encodes CDR1 LNHNV and CDR2 YYDKDF (reference sequence). The CDR3 contains 15 residues. The chain's CDR3 is CATSSSLRGRFEQYF. The CDR3 bases are TGTGCCACCAGCAGCTCCCTCAGGGGGCGATTCGAGCAGTACTTC.

This sequence joins TRBV7-2 and TRBJ1-2; TRBD1 matches 11 bases. V lost 5 bases and J lost 2; bases outside the gene matches: 7. This CDR3 has 16 amino acids. Per the germline V gene, CDR1 is SGHTA and CDR2 is FQGNSA. In DNA, the CDR3 is TGTGCCAGCAGCCCCTGGGGGACAGGGGGGAACTATGGCTACACCTTC. This codes for CASSPWGTGGNYGYTF. Full variable domain (outside the CDR3, taken from reference TRBV7-2 and TRBJ1-2): GAGVSQSPSNKVTEKGKDVELRCDPISGHTALYWYRQSLGQGLEFLIYFQGNSAPDKSGLPSDRFSAERTGGSVSTLTIQRTQQEDSAVYLCASSPWGTGGNYGYTFGSGTRLTVV.

The genes are TRBV19 and TRBJ2-2; D is unclear. V was shortened by 4 bases and J by 6 bases, with 3 bases between the two germline ends. This CDR3 has 11 amino acids. Germline V gene lookup returns CDR1 LNHDA and CDR2 SQIVND (reference sequence). The CDR3 protein is CASSSAGELFF. CDR3 bases: TGTGCCAGTAGTAGCGCCGGGGAGCTGTTTTTT.